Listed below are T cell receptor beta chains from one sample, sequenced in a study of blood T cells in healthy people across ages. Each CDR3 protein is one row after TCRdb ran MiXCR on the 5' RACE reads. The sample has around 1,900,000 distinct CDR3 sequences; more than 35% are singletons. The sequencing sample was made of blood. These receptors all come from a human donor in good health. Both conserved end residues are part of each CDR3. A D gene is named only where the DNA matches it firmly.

CDR3: CASSSISGANVLTF
V: TRBV7-6
D: .
J: TRBJ2-6

CDR3: CASSSRRNNEQFF
V: TRBV12-3/TRBV12-4
D: .
J: TRBJ2-1

CDR3: CASSHGQRLTDTQYF
V: TRBV28
D: .
J: TRBJ2-3

CDR3: CASSVPLRADTQYF
V: TRBV9
D: .
J: TRBJ2-3

CDR3: CAISARDRVPSNYGYTF
V: TRBV10-3
D: TRBD1
J: TRBJ1-2

CDR3: CSVGDSYNEQYF
V: TRBV29-1
D: TRBD1
J: TRBJ2-5

CDR3: CATSTSSWRNTIYF
V: TRBV15
D: .
J: TRBJ1-3

CDR3: CASSKRDNEWNTQYF
V: TRBV6-2/TRBV6-3
D: .
J: TRBJ2-3

CDR3: CASIDLLGEQFF
V: TRBV5-1
D: .
J: TRBJ2-1

CDR3: CASSLVTVSVSSYEQYF
V: TRBV5-6
D: .
J: TRBJ2-7

CDR3: CASSSRTSGDGEQFF
V: TRBV9
D: TRBD2
J: TRBJ2-1

CDR3: CASSLPTSGSVKTQYF
V: TRBV5-1
D: TRBD2
J: .

CDR3: CAWGHAYEQYF
V: TRBV30
D: .
J: TRBJ2-7

CDR3: CANSQETSGFMGWETRYF
V: TRBV4-2
D: TRBD2
J: TRBJ2-5

CDR3: CASTRTGTRDTQYF
V: TRBV28
D: .
J: TRBJ2-3

CDR3: CSARDTGGHTEAFF
V: TRBV20-1
D: .
J: TRBJ1-1

CDR3: CASSLVAGDIQYF
V: TRBV7-8
D: .
J: TRBJ2-4

CDR3: CASSFIPVYEQYF
V: TRBV28
D: .
J: TRBJ2-7

CDR3: CASSFFRTSGGVYNEQFF
V: TRBV5-1
D: TRBD2
J: TRBJ2-1

CDR3: CASNDPWVVIDTQYF
V: TRBV6-1
D: .
J: TRBJ2-3

CDR3: CASSQAGTSGYTF
V: TRBV4-3
D: .
J: TRBJ1-2

CDR3: CASSQAKAGITDTQYF
V: TRBV4-3
D: TRBD2
J: TRBJ2-3

CDR3: CASTHRDEQFF
V: TRBV27
D: .
J: TRBJ2-1

CDR3: CASSLGAGTGDYGYTF
V: TRBV7-9
D: TRBD1
J: TRBJ1-2

CDR3: CASTPGGQETQYF
V: TRBV25-1
D: .
J: TRBJ2-5

CDR3: CASSPRGQNNEKLFF
V: TRBV28
D: .
J: TRBJ1-4

CDR3: CASSSMTSGTDTQYF
V: TRBV12-3/TRBV12-4
D: TRBD2
J: TRBJ2-3

CDR3: CASSQPQGLGRYEQYF
V: TRBV4-1
D: .
J: TRBJ2-7

CDR3: CASSLVSLGTEAFF
V: TRBV12-3/TRBV12-4
D: .
J: TRBJ1-1

CDR3: CSARVGVRVGVAFF
V: TRBV20-1
D: .
J: TRBJ1-1

CDR3: CSARGVGRNYEQYF
V: TRBV20-1
D: .
J: TRBJ2-7

CDR3: CASSLSGGGLYGEQYF
V: TRBV12-3/TRBV12-4
D: TRBD2
J: TRBJ2-4

CDR3: CSASGADGTYEQYF
V: TRBV20-1
D: .
J: TRBJ2-7

CDR3: CASSLGFSDTQYF
V: TRBV7-2
D: .
J: TRBJ2-3

CDR3: CSVEMDRVQETQYF
V: TRBV29-1
D: TRBD1
J: TRBJ2-5

CDR3: CASSVRFEQFF
V: TRBV2
D: .
J: TRBJ2-1

CDR3: CAGTSGGGNEQFF
V: TRBV2
D: TRBD2
J: TRBJ2-1

CDR3: CASSGDHLGYDNTF
V: TRBV7-2
D: .
J: TRBJ1-2

CDR3: CASKRARYSNQPQHF
V: TRBV14
D: .
J: TRBJ1-5

CDR3: CASSLYGTDYEQYF
V: TRBV7-6
D: TRBD1
J: TRBJ2-7

CDR3: CSAKGGLVEAFF
V: TRBV20-1
D: .
J: TRBJ1-1

CDR3: CASSLTPSQPQHF
V: TRBV12-3/TRBV12-4
D: .
J: TRBJ1-5

CDR3: CASSNRGTEKLFF
V: TRBV6-5
D: TRBD1
J: TRBJ1-4

CDR3: CASSLSREHGQPQHF
V: TRBV7-2
D: .
J: TRBJ1-5

CDR3: CASSQGQGLNEQFF
V: TRBV4-3
D: TRBD1
J: TRBJ2-1

CDR3: CASGDSGARFEVPDTQYF
V: TRBV5-1
D: .
J: TRBJ2-3

CDR3: CSVEDRGGRETQYF
V: TRBV29-1
D: .
J: TRBJ2-5